The next 30 T cell receptor beta chains were all read from a single sample in a study of blood T cell repertoires in COVID-19. The repertoire was sequenced with immunoSEQ multiplex PCR; TCRdb's copy has only in-frame clones and lacks some. The sample contains about 46,000 clones, 88% of which appear only once. Sequencing was done on a sample of peripheral blood. These receptors all come from a man aged 45 to 65 with acute or convalescent COVID-19.

V gene TRBV2 combines with J gene TRBJ1-2, with 8 bases matching TRBD1. J was trimmed by 11 bases and V by 6 bases; bases with no gene match: 11. Germline CDR1 SNHLY, CDR2 FYNNEI. This CDR3 is built from 13 residues. The CDR3 is CASRVEGTGLYTF. The CDR3 nucleotides are TGTGCCAGCAGGGTAGAGGGGACAGGACTTTACACCTTC.

The chain is built from TRBV5-1 and TRBJ2-1, with D perhaps TRBD2 (5 bases). The ends were cut back, 4 bases at V and 5 bases at J, with 10 bases in the middle. The germline V gene has CDR1 SGHRS and CDR2 YFSETQ. This CDR3 is 13 amino acids long. The CDR3 DNA follows: TGCGCCAGCAGCACGGGGTCCCACAATGAGCAGTTCTTC. Translation: CASSTGSHNEQFF.

The V and J genes are TRBV29-1 and TRBJ2-5; 15 bases align to TRBD2. Trimming cost V 4 bases and J 4 bases; bases outside gene matches: 7. The CDR3 is 16 amino acids. Germline V lookup: CDR1 SQVTM, CDR2 ANQGSEA. In nucleotides, the CDR3 is TGCAGCGTTGGAATCGGACTAGCGGGGGGGCTAGAGACCCAGTACTTC. The encoded protein is CSVGIGLAGGLETQYF.

The rearrangement links TRBV2 to TRBJ2-7; TRBD1 matches 8 bases. This CDR3 region has 14 residues. The V gene's germline CDR1 is SNHLY and CDR2 FYNNEI. The V gene end was trimmed by 2 bases and the J gene end by 4 bases; junction bases not matched to a gene: 4. CDR3 sequence: CASSEWTGQYEQYF. CDR3 coding DNA: TGTGCCAGCAGTGAATGGACAGGGCAATACGAGCAGTACTTC.

J is TRBJ1-1 and V is TRBV7-3; 7 nucleotides align to TRBD1. This CDR3 comprises 13 residues. Germline CDR1 and CDR2: SGHTA and FQGTGA. Trimming cost V 2 bases and J 4 bases; bases outside gene matches: 1. The CDR3 DNA reads as TGTGCCAGCAGCTTACGACAGGGCACTGAAGCTTTCTTT. This gives the protein CASSLRQGTEAFF.

This chain links TRBV6-5 with TRBJ1-2; D perhaps matches TRBD1 (6 bases). The V end was cut by 8 bases, the J end by 0 bases, with 16 bases between. Germline V lookup: CDR1 MNHEY, CDR2 SVGAGI. The CDR3 is 15 residues long. CDR3 DNA sequence: TGTGCCAGCTACCTTGGCGGACAGACTAACTATGGCTACACCTTC. The encoded protein is CASYLGGQTNYGYTF.

The rearrangement links TRBV19 to TRBJ1-6; TRBD1 might be the D (5 bases). In germline, CDR1 is LNHDA, CDR2 SQIVND (reference sequence). V lost 3 bases and J 8 bases, leaving 14 bases between the germline ends. The CDR3 sequence is 15 residues long. CDR3 sequence: CASSIRGYSDSPLHF. The DNA for the CDR3 is TGTGCCAGTAGTATTAGGGGTTATTCGGATTCACCCCTCCACTTT. Variable domain in full (rest from reference TRBV19 and TRBJ1-6): DGGITQSPKYLFRKEGQNVTLSCEQNLNHDAMYWYRQDPGQGLRLIYYSQIVNDFQKGDIAEGYSVSREKKESFPLTVTSAQKNPTAFYLCASSIRGYSDSPLHFGNGTRLTVT.

The chain has TRBV11-3 and TRBJ2-3; D might be TRBD2 (5 bases). Germline lookup yields CDR1 SGHNT and CDR2 YENEEA. The V end lost 1 base, the J end lost 0 bases, and 11 bases lay between the germline ends. CDR3 length equals 16 residues. The CDR3 sequence: CASSLGTQRSTDTQYF. CDR3 in DNA: TGTGCCAGCAGCTTAGGGACTCAGCGTAGCACAGATACGCAGTATTTT.

The V call is TRBV11-1, the J call TRBJ2-7, with D uncertain. Germline V CDR1 and CDR2: SGHAT, FQDESV (reference sequence). This CDR3 region has 15 residues. V was cut by 1 base and J by 2 bases, with 12 bases left in between. The CDR3 region is CASSLGRLVAYEQYF. The CDR3 DNA follows: TGTGCCAGCAGCTTAGGAAGGCTAGTGGCCTACGAGCAGTACTTC.

The CDR3 here is CSASGFASGGQTSTDTQYF. The CDR3 nucleotides are TGCAGTGCTAGTGGTTTCGCTAGCGGGGGGCAAACTAGCACAGATACGCAGTATTTT. The chain recombines TRBV20-1 with TRBJ2-3, with 11 nucleotides matching TRBD2. The CDR3 has 19 amino acids. J gave up 0 bases and V 3 bases, and 14 bases lay outside the gene matches. The germline V gene has CDR1 DFQATT and CDR2 SNEGSKA (reference sequence).

This clone has only a few counts. The gene calls are TRBV2 and TRBJ2-7; tentatively, D is TRBD2 (5 bases). V was pared by 1 base and J by 1 base, with 5 bases between. Germline CDR1 reads SNHLY; CDR2 reads FYNNEI. The CDR3 is 13 residues long. The CDR3 bases are TGTGCCAGCAGTGAAGGCGGGTCCTACGAGCAGTACTTC. As protein: CASSEGGSYEQYF.

This chain links TRBV30 with TRBJ1-5; TRBD1 matches at 8 bases. Per germline, CDR1 GTSNPN and CDR2 SVGIG (reference sequence). The CDR3 is made up of 17 amino acids. The V and J ends lost 1 base and 2 bases, in that order; junction bases with no gene match: 10. CDR3 bases: TGTGCCTGGAGTGCGACAGGGGTAGTGTATGGCAATCAGCCCCAGCATTTT. Its translation is CAWSATGVVYGNQPQHF.

Only one count was recorded for this clone. The chain carries TRBV7-2 and TRBJ1-5, with a possible D match to TRBD1 (6 bases). In germline, CDR1 is SGHTA, CDR2 FQGNSA. V lost 0 bases, J lost 5 bases, and 8 bases lay in between. The CDR3 consists of 14 residues. CDR3 nucleotides: TGTGCCAGCAGCTTAGCACAGGGCTATCAGCCCCAGCATTTT. Protein product: CASSLAQGYQPQHF.

This rearrangement joins TRBV2 to TRBJ1-2; 8 bases line up with TRBD1. V gave up 6 bases and J gave up 6 bases; unmatched junction bases: 18. This CDR3 comprises 17 residues. The germline gives CDR1 SNHLY, CDR2 FYNNEI. The CDR3 is CASSGNLRQGTGNGYTF. In DNA, the CDR3 is TGTGCCAGCAGCGGCAATTTGAGACAGGGGACAGGTAATGGCTACACCTTC.

The chain carries TRBV5-6 and TRBJ2-7; TRBD2 matches 10 bases. J gave up 2 bases and V 5 bases, and 4 bases lay outside the gene matches. CDR1 and CDR2 (germline): SGHDT, YYEEEE. The CDR3 runs to 14 residues. The CDR3 sequence is CASSRTSGAYEQYF. CDR3 DNA: TGTGCCAGCAGTCGGACTAGCGGAGCCTACGAGCAGTACTTC. The full variable domain, rest sourced from reference TRBV5-6 and TRBJ2-7, is DAGVTQSPTHLIKTRGQQVTLRCSPKSGHDTVSWYQQALGQGPQFIFQYYEEEERQRGNFPDRFSGHQFPNYSSELNVNALLLGDSALYLCASSRTSGAYEQYFGPGTRLTVT.

This clone was recorded once. The germline gene is not matched at one end of the junction; a read error may be the cause. The V call is TRBV3-1 (or the pseudogene TRBV3-2), the J call TRBJ1-1, with D tentatively TRBD1 (6 bases). Germline-derived CDR1 and CDR2 are LGHDT and YNNKEL (reference sequence). The CDR3 contains 17 residues. This chain's CDR3 is CASSQATEAGVKTEAFF. The DNA of the CDR3 is TGTGCCAGCAGCCAAGCCACGGAGGCAGGGGTGAAAACTGAAGCTTTCTTT.

The chain employs TRBV7-9 and TRBJ2-3, with D unclear. This CDR3 contains 14 residues. Germline CDR1 and CDR2: SEHNR and FQNEAQ (reference sequence). V lost 1 base, J lost 3 bases, and 8 bases lay in between. Here the CDR3 reads CASSLEPQTDTQYF. The DNA for the CDR3 is TGTGCCAGCAGCTTAGAACCTCAGACAGATACGCAGTATTTT.

Of note for this clone: Other DNA sequences in the sample encode the same CDR3. CDR3 residues: CASSLALLAGTDTQYF. The DNA of the CDR3 is TGCGCCAGCAGCTTGGCATTACTAGCGGGGACAGATACGCAGTATTTT. The genes are TRBV5-1 and TRBJ2-3; 10 positions agree with TRBD2. This CDR3 is 16 amino acids long. V lost 0 bases to trimming and J lost 3 bases; unmatched junction nucleotides: 4. CDR1 and CDR2 from the germline V gene are SGHRS and YFSETQ. Complete variable domain (other parts from reference TRBV5-1 and TRBJ2-3): KAGVTQTPRYLIKTRGQQVTLSCSPISGHRSVSWYQQTPGQGLQFLFEYFSETQRNKGNFPGRFSGRQFSNSRSEMNVSTLELGDSALYLCASSLALLAGTDTQYFGPGTRLTVL.

V usage is TRBV4-2 and J usage is TRBJ2-3, with 8 bases fitting TRBD1. Trimming cost V 3 bases and J 2 bases; bases outside gene matches: 7. The germline gives CDR1 LGHNA, CDR2 YNFKEQ. This CDR3 is built from 16 residues. CDR3 coding DNA: TGTGCCAGCAGCCATAGGACAGGGAGTGCCACAGATACGCAGTATTTT. This codes for CASSHRTGSATDTQYF.

The rearrangement joins TRBV5-6 to TRBJ1-4, with no clear D. Germline CDR1 SGHDT, CDR2 YYEEEE. This CDR3 spans 16 amino acids. The V end was cut by 4 bases, the J end by 7 bases, with 20 bases between. The chain's CDR3 is CASSTYLGEGGEKLFF. The CDR3 nucleotides are TGTGCCAGCAGCACATACCTCGGAGAGGGTGGTGAAAAACTGTTTTTT.

A remark on this clone: A junction end diverges from the germline sequence, so it may reflect a read error. The rearrangement links TRBV6-5 to TRBJ2-2, with TRBD2 matching 9 bases. Germline V gene lookup returns CDR1 MNHEY and CDR2 SVGAGI. This CDR3 comprises 14 residues. CDR3 amino acids: CARRAGGRTGELFF. In nucleotides, the CDR3 is TGTGCCCGCAGGGCGGGGGGGCGCACCGGGGAGCTGTTTTTT.

This chain uses TRBV19 with TRBJ1-1, with TRBD1 as a possible D gene (5 bases). Germline assignment: CDR1 LNHDA and CDR2 SQIVND (reference sequence). Trimming shortened V by 4 bases and J by 5 bases, and 17 bases separated the two germline ends. The CDR3 is made up of 15 amino acids. In DNA form, the CDR3 reads TGTGCCAGTAGTAGGGGCGGCGGGGGTGAGACTGAAGCTTTCTTT. As protein: CASSRGGGGETEAFF.

A single count supports this clone. The rearrangement joins TRBV20-1 to TRBJ1-1, with D perhaps TRBD1 (5 bases). The CDR3 runs 11 residues. With 5 bases removed from V and 1 base from J, the gap between germline ends came to 5 bases. From germline, CDR1 is DFQATT and CDR2 SNEGSKA (reference sequence). The DNA of the CDR3 is TGCAGTGCTGACAGGAACACTGAAGCTTTCTTT. Translating it yields CSADRNTEAFF.

The chain carries TRBV12-3 or TRBV12-4 and TRBJ1-6; D call uncertain. This CDR3 region has 12 residues. V was cut by 3 bases and J by 9 bases, with 6 bases left in between. The CDR3: CASSFTGSPLHF. In DNA, the CDR3 is TGTGCCAGCAGTTTCACTGGTTCACCCCTCCACTTT.

The chain has TRBV3-1 (or the pseudogene TRBV3-2) and TRBJ2-7; D unclear. Germline V CDR1 and CDR2: LGHDT, YNNKEL (reference sequence). The CDR3 loop spans 15 amino acids. The V end lost 1 base, the J end lost 0 bases, and 10 bases lay between the germline ends. In DNA, the CDR3 is TGTGCCAGCAGCCAAGGGTCCGCCAGCTCCTACGAGCAGTACTTC. It is translated as CASSQGSASSYEQYF.

This clone came up once. The chain carries TRBV19 and TRBJ1-2; 8 nucleotides line up with TRBD1. Trimming removed 8 bases from V and 5 bases from J; junction bases left unmatched: 4. Germline CDR1 reads LNHDA; CDR2 reads SQIVND (reference sequence). This CDR3 is built from 12 residues. CDR3 coding DNA: TGTGCCAGTGGTACAGGGGGGTATGGCTACACCTTC. Protein product: CASGTGGYGYTF.

V gene TRBV5-5 combines with J gene TRBJ2-7, with a weak D call TRBD2 (5 bases). CDR1 and CDR2 (germline): SGHKS, YYEKEE (reference sequence). This CDR3 has 12 residues. V lost 4 bases, J lost 4 bases, and 9 bases lay in between. CDR3 sequence: CASSLRGYEQYF. CDR3 nucleotide sequence: TGTGCCAGCAGCCTCCGGGGTTACGAGCAGTACTTC.

The chain employs TRBV7-8 and TRBJ1-2; D perhaps matches TRBD1 (5 bases). V shed 5 bases and J shed 4 bases, with 14 bases lying between them. Germline CDR1 SGHVS, CDR2 FQNEAQ. CDR3 length: 14 amino acids. DNA for the CDR3: TGTGCCAGCAGCCCCCGGGGCGGGATCTATGGCTACACCTTC. Its protein product is CASSPRGGIYGYTF.

This rearrangement joins TRBV7-6 to TRBJ2-6; the D gene is possibly TRBD1 (5 bases). The CDR3 loop spans 17 amino acids. V lost 5 bases and J lost 0, with 14 bases in between. CDR1 SGHVS and CDR2 FNYEAQ come from the germline V gene. For the CDR3, the DNA is TGTGCCAGCAGCCCCTCATCCGACAGCTCTGGGGCCAACGTCCTGACTTTC. It translates to CASSPSSDSSGANVLTF.

V usage is TRBV5-5 and J usage is TRBJ1-2; 8 bases are a match to TRBD1. With 3 bases clipped from V and 6 bases from J, the junction kept 7 bases outside the gene matches. In germline, CDR1 is SGHKS, CDR2 YYEKEE (reference sequence). The CDR3 consists of 14 residues. Here the CDR3 reads CASSSSTGVHGYTF. In DNA form, the CDR3 reads TGTGCCAGCAGCTCGTCGACAGGGGTTCATGGCTACACCTTC. Complete variable domain (other parts from reference TRBV5-5 and TRBJ1-2): DAGVTQSPTHLIKTRGQQVTLRCSPISGHKSVSWYQQVLGQGPQFIFQYYEKEERGRGNFPDRFSARQFPNYSSELNVNALLLGDSALYLCASSSSTGVHGYTFGSGTRLTVV.